This record covers a single TCR beta chain. Its antigen remains unknown. This record comes from a study of CD8 T cells in ankylosing spondylitis. General study findings and limits: It appeared that ankylosing spondylitis blood was characterized by a TCR beta motif of under ten highly homologous variants. Clones tied to disease were said to be significantly enriched in matched ankylosing spondylitis synovial fluid.

One entry per CDR3 protein, called by TCRdb with MiXCR from the 5' RACE reads. In the table there are around 440,000 distinct CDR3 sequences, roughly 15% of which are singletons. The CDR3 is 16 residues long. Germline CDR1 is LGHDT and CDR2 is YNNKEL (reference sequence). V shed 3 bases, J shed 6 bases, and the junction held 5 bases outside the gene matches. The specimen sequenced was blood, either unsorted or a sorted T cell fraction (not recorded which). This TCR derives from a male donor with ankylosing spondylitis. The rearrangement links TRBV3-1 to TRBJ2-2; 12 nucleotides match TRBD2. For the CDR3, the DNA is TGTGCCAGCAGCCAGTCCCTAGCGGGGGGGCCCGGGGAGCTGTTTTTT. Translating gives CASSQSLAGGPGELFF.